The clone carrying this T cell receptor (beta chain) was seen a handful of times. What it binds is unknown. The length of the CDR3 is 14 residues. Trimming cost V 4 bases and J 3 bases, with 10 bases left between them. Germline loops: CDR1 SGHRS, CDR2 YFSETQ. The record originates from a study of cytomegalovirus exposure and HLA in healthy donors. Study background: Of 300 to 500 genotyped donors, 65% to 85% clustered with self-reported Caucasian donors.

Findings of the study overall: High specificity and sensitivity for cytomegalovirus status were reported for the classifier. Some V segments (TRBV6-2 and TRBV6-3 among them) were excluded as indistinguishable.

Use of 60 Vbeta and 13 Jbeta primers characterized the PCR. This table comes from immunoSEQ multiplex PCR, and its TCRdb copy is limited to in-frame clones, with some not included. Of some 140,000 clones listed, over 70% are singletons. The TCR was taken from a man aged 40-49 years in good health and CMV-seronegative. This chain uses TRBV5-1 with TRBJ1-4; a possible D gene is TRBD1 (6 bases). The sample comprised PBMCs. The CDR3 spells CASSADRSNEKLFF. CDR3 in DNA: TGCGCCAGCAGCGCAGACAGGTCTAATGAAAAACTGTTTTTT.